This T cell receptor (beta chain) was identified during a study of blood T cells in healthy people across ages. Study conclusions and caveats: PBMCs went unsorted, and a conclusive naive versus antigen-experienced comparison was therefore prevented.

Through a sample-barcoded 5' primer and a J-beta primer mix, a second PCR was run for roughly 6 to 11 cycles. TCRdb analysed the 5' RACE reads with MiXCR anew, one entry per CDR3 protein. Of approximately 960,000 distinct CDR3 sequences listed, almost 30% were seen once; the top ten hold around 9.6%. At least ten counts were recorded for this clonotype. Antigen specificity is unknown. The CDR3 is 16 amino acids. CDR1 is SGHVS, CDR2 FNYEAQ, per germline. Trimming stripped 3 bases from V and 5 bases from J, with 17 bases between. These sequences were also reported in another study, on T cells of mothers and their children.

Input material: blood. This chain links TRBV7-6 with TRBJ2-1, with D maybe TRBD1 (6 bases). The sequence was obtained from a woman in her forties in good health. CDR3 coding DNA: TGTGCCAGCAGCTTTAGGAACAGGGCGTACAACAATGAGCAGTTCTTC. Its translation: CASSFRNRAYNNEQFF.